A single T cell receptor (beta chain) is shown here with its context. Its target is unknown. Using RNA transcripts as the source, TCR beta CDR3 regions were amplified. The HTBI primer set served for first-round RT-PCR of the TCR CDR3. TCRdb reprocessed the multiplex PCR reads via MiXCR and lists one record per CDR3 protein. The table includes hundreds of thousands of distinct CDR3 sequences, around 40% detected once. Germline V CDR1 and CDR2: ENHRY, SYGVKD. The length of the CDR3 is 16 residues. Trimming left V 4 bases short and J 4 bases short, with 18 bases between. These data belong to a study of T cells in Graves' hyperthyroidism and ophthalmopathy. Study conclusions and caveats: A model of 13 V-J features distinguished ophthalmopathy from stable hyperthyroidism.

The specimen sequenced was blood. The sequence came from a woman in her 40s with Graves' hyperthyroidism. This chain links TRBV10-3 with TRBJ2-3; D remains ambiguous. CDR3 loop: CAISANTGGTADTQYF. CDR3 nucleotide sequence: TGTGCCATCAGTGCAAATACTGGTGGTACGGCAGATACGCAGTATTTT.